Included here is one T cell receptor beta chain sequence, with context. Antigen: not known. This entry comes from a study of beta chain features in type 1 diabetes. Study-level points and caveats: TCRB CDR3s from Type 1 diabetes patients were moderately but significantly shorter in all four CD4+ subsets.

The whole isolated RNA underwent reverse transcription, so sequencing captured expressed TCRB transcripts. Only in-frame clones appear in the TCRdb table, and some are missing; sequencing was by immunoSEQ multiplex PCR. Here the sample spans around 450,000 clones, roughly 10% being singletons. Using CD45RO/CCR7/CD25/CD127/CD95/CD27, CD4+ naive, central memory, regulatory and stem cell-like memory cells were sorted. The sequenced sample was naive CD4+ T cells from blood. The sequence came from a woman aged 18-29 years in good health.

The chain's CDR3 is CASSEGQWYQETQYF. For the CDR3, the DNA is TGTGCCAGCAGTGAAGGACAGTGGTACCAAGAGACCCAGTACTTC. The chain employs TRBV2 and TRBJ2-5; possible D gene TRBD1, 5 bases. CDR1 and CDR2 from the germline V gene are SNHLY and FYNNEI. Trimming took off 1 base at V and 0 bases at J, with 9 bases between the two ends. The CDR3 sequence is 15 residues long.